This is a list of T cell receptor beta chains from one sample in a study of blood T cell repertoires in COVID-19. The data were produced by immunoSEQ multiplex PCR, yet TCRdb's version contains in-frame clones alone and is incomplete. The sample holds hundreds of thousands of clones, 85% to 90% seen once. The sequenced sample consisted of peripheral blood. The receptor source for this set is an older man with acute or convalescent COVID-19. Both conserved end residues are part of each CDR3. D genes are given only for firm matches. The size field is filled for only some rows; it gives once, few, many or a size class.

-	-	TRBV3-1/TRBV3-2	TRBJ1-3	CASSQAPGVGNTIYF	TGTGCCAGCAGCCAAGCCCCAGGGGTTGGAAACACCATATATTTT
-	-	TRBV21-1	TRBJ1-4	CASSTLGCEKLFF	TGTGCCAGCAGCACTCTGGGCTGTGAAAAACTGTTTTTT
-	-	TRBV7-9	TRBJ1-6	CASSLGPGLNSPLHF	TGTGCCAGCAGCTTAGGCCCAGGGCTAAATTCACCCCTCCACTTT
-	TRBD2	TRBV11-1	TRBJ2-7	CASSLARGALYEQYF	TGTGCCAGCAGCTTAGCGCGGGGGGCTTTGTACGAGCAGTACTTC
-	TRBD1	TRBV18	TRBJ1-2	CASSPTGQGAKGYTF	TGTGCCAGCTCACCAACGGGACAGGGGGCGAAAGGCTACACCTTC
-	-	TRBV18	TRBJ2-3	CASSPPRGSSTDTQYF	TGTGCCAGCTCACCACCGCGGGGTTCTAGCACAGATACGCAGTATTTT
-	-	TRBV6-5	TRBJ1-5	CASSHTGNVNQPQHF	TGTGCCAGCAGTCATACAGGGAATGTAAATCAGCCCCAGCATTTT
-	-	TRBV12-3/TRBV12-4	TRBJ1-5	CASSTATGQPQHF	TGTGCCAGCAGTACAGCTACAGGGCAGCCCCAGCATTTT
-	TRBD1	TRBV5-1	TRBJ2-3	CASSPGQGGTDTQYF	TGCGCCAGCAGTCCAGGACAGGGCGGAACAGATACGCAGTATTTT
-	-	TRBV30	TRBJ1-6	CAWSGAGPPLHF	TGTGCCTGGAGTGGGGCAGGGCCCCCCCTCCACTTT
-	-	TRBV7-9	TRBJ1-2	CASSLEGQGVGYGYTF	TGTGCCAGCAGCTTAGAGGGTCAGGGCGTCGGCTATGGCTACACCTTC
-	-	TRBV6-6	TRBJ2-5	CASSYEVAGGKTQYF	TGTGCCAGCAGTTACGAGGTCGCCGGAGGAAAGACCCAGTACTTC
-	TRBD1	TRBV2	TRBJ1-4	CASSEVQGAIEKLFF	TGTGCCAGCAGTGAAGTCCAGGGGGCTATTGAAAAACTGTTTTTT
-	TRBD2	TRBV5-4	TRBJ2-2	CASSLQTSANTGELFF	TGTGCCAGCAGCTTGCAGACTAGCGCGAACACCGGGGAGCTGTTTTTT
-	TRBD2	TRBV24-1	TRBJ2-1	CATSAGGVGPVDNEQFF	TGTGCCACCAGTGCGGGGGGGGTTGGTCCCGTGGACAATGAGCAGTTCTTC
-	-	TRBV27	TRBJ2-7	CASSPNPGRVSLYYEQYF	TGTGCCAGCAGTCCAAACCCCGGCAGGGTGAGTCTATACTACGAGCAGTACTTC
-	-	TRBV18	TRBJ1-1	CASSPTGGAEAFF	TGTGCCAGCTCACCCACAGGTGGGGCTGAAGCTTTCTTT
-	-	TRBV10-3	TRBJ2-1	CAISEVENEQFF	TGTGCCATCAGTGAGGTAGAGAATGAGCAGTTCTTC
-	TRBD1	TRBV6-2/TRBV6-3	TRBJ1-1	CASSRQGGTEAFF	TGTGCCAGCAGTCGACAGGGTGGGACTGAAGCTTTCTTT
once	TRBD1	TRBV2	TRBJ1-5	CASRTGEGGNQPQHF	TGTGCCAGCAGAACAGGGGAAGGGGGCAATCAGCCCCAGCATTTT
-	-	TRBV7-3	TRBJ2-2	CASSLGGGGNTGELFF	TGTGCCAGCAGCTTAGGCGGCGGAGGGAACACCGGGGAGCTGTTTTTT
-	TRBD2	TRBV6-2/TRBV6-3	TRBJ2-3	CASSHLAGELDTQYF	TGTGCCAGCAGTCATCTAGCGGGAGAGCTAGATACGCAGTATTTT
-	TRBD1	TRBV3-1/TRBV3-2	TRBJ1-3	CASSLQGYGNTIYF	TGTGCCAGCAGCCTACAGGGGTACGGAAACACCATATATTTT
-	-	TRBV4-1	TRBJ2-6	CASSQGTGPSGANVLTF	TGCGCCAGCAGCCAGGGTACAGGGCCCTCTGGGGCCAACGTCCTGACTTTC
-	TRBD2	TRBV24-1	TRBJ2-2	CATTGSRETGTGELFF	TGTGCCACTACCGGCTCGCGGGAGACGGGCACCGGGGAGCTGTTTTTT
once	-	TRBV29-1	TRBJ2-1	CSVLGRGEQFF	TGCAGCGTTTTGGGGCGTGGTGAGCAGTTCTTC
-	TRBD2	TRBV27	TRBJ2-1	CASSVERGTTYNEQFF	TGTGCCAGCAGCGTGGAGCGGGGTACCACCTACAATGAGCAGTTCTTC
-	-	TRBV10-3	TRBJ1-2	CAISETASNYGYTF	TGTGCCATCAGTGAGACAGCTTCAAACTATGGCTACACCTTC
-	TRBD1	TRBV5-6	TRBJ1-2	CASSPRTGAGDYGYTF	TGTGCCAGCAGTCCCCGGACAGGGGCTGGGGACTATGGCTACACCTTC
-	-	TRBV9	TRBJ2-5	CASSVSQYQETQYF	TGTGCCAGCAGCGTATCCCAGTACCAAGAGACCCAGTACTTC
-	-	TRBV7-9	TRBJ2-7	CASSKDYSYEQYF	TGTGCCAGCAGCAAAGACTACTCCTACGAGCAGTACTTC
-	TRBD1	TRBV3-1/TRBV3-2	TRBJ1-1	CASSKRDSGPNTEAFF	TGTGCCAGCAGCAAACGGGACAGTGGCCCGAACACTGAAGCTTTCTTT
-	-	TRBV5-4	TRBJ2-3	CASSASSTDTQYF	TGTGCCAGCAGCGCCAGTTCCACAGATACGCAGTATTTT
-	TRBD2	TRBV20-1	TRBJ2-4	CSASEREKNIQYF	TGCAGTGCTAGTGAGCGGGAGAAAAACATTCAGTACTTC
-	TRBD2	TRBV5-1	TRBJ2-5	CASSLAAGGPGETQYF	TGCGCCAGCAGCTTGGCAGCGGGAGGGCCGGGGGAGACCCAGTACTTC
-	TRBD1	TRBV9	TRBJ1-2	CASTRQGRGYTF	TGTGCCAGCACTAGACAGGGTCGTGGCTACACCTTC
-	TRBD1	TRBV14	TRBJ1-4	CASSGGQGSPANEKLFF	TGTGCCAGCAGCGGAGGACAGGGAAGCCCAGCTAATGAAAAACTGTTTTTT
once	-	TRBV7-8	TRBJ1-4	CASSSQGGTNEKLFF	TGTGCCAGCAGCTCCCAGGGAGGAACTAATGAAAAACTGTTTTTT
-	TRBD2	TRBV5-1	TRBJ2-5	CASSDSRGLAGGRETQYF	TGCGCCAGCAGCGACTCCCGGGGACTAGCGGGAGGGCGGGAGACCCAGTACTTC
-	-	TRBV28	TRBJ2-4	CATGGQIGIQYF	TGTGCCACCGGGGGGCAGATTGGCATTCAGTACTTC
-	TRBD1	TRBV7-3	TRBJ2-5	CASSLGQGETQYF	TGTGCCAGCAGCCTAGGACAGGGAGAGACCCAGTACTTC
-	TRBD2	TRBV18	TRBJ2-3	CASSPRRERVTDTQYF	TGTGCCAGCTCACCACGGCGGGAGCGGGTCACAGATACGCAGTATTTT
-	TRBD2	TRBV2	TRBJ2-1	CASSAMSGGSNEQFF	TGTGCCAGCAGTGCTATGAGCGGGGGCTCGAATGAGCAGTTCTTC
-	-	TRBV12-3/TRBV12-4	TRBJ2-7	CASRTGPYEQYF	TGTGCCAGCAGGACAGGACCCTACGAGCAGTACTTC
-	TRBD1	TRBV20-1	TRBJ1-2	CSASSGRGTAYGYTF	TGCAGTGCTAGTTCCGGGAGAGGGACAGCCTATGGCTACACCTTC
-	TRBD2	TRBV9	TRBJ2-1	CASSILGTSRPNEQFF	TGTGCCAGCAGCATCTTGGGGACTAGCCGACCCAATGAGCAGTTCTTC
-	-	TRBV3-1/TRBV3-2	TRBJ2-1	CASSRAASLANEQFF	TGTGCCAGCAGCCGAGCGGCTAGCCTGGCCAATGAGCAGTTCTTC
-	TRBD1	TRBV11-2	TRBJ2-1	CASSSLGQGRVNEQFF	TGTGCCAGCAGCTCCTTAGGACAGGGTCGTGTAAATGAGCAGTTCTTC
once	TRBD1	TRBV19	TRBJ2-3	CATADRMQDTQYF	TGTGCCACCGCGGACAGGATGCAGGATACGCAGTATTTT
-	TRBD1	TRBV19	TRBJ2-2	CASSRQGRLSGELFF	TGTGCCAGTAGTCGACAGGGAAGACTCAGCGGGGAGCTGTTTTTT
once	-	TRBV3-1/TRBV3-2	TRBJ2-7	CASSRNYNYEQYF	TGTGCCAGCAGCCGAAACTACAACTACGAGCAGTACTTC